This T cell receptor beta chain was documented in a study of spatial heterogeneity in lung cancer. Study details: The average count in raw reads for each unique TCR and UMI combination exceeded 8.5 appearances. Notes on the study in general: Mutation tallies in tumors tracked expanded intratumoral alpha and beta TCR counts. As ubiquitous and regional nonsynonymous mutations varied, counts of ubiquitous and regional expanded TCRs tracked them, respectively.

The time point denotes: sample taken at primary tumor resection. The donors were 55 to 80 patients with non-small cell lung cancer that was early-stage and untreated. Unsorted whole RNA from tumor, nontumor lung or frozen PBMC underwent sequencing. TCRdb independently ran MiXCR on the 5' RACE reads; one entry per CDR3 protein. The top ten clones hold more than 20% of a sample with fewer than 20,000 distinct CDR3 sequences, about 6.5% of them seen once. The CDR3 extends over 15 amino acids. The J segment lost 2 bases and the V segment lost 6 bases, leaving 6 bases of the junction unmatched. This clonotype was recorded many times. What it recognizes is unknown.

The material sequenced was lung tumor tissue, taken at surgery. This chain uses TRBV12-3 or TRBV12-4 with TRBJ2-3, with 9 bases identical to TRBD2. The receptor was derived from a female donor with early-stage non-small cell lung cancer. The CDR3 nucleotides read TGTGCCAGCAGACTGGGACTAGCAGACACAGATACGCAGTATTTT. Protein sequence: CASRLGLADTDTQYF.